The sequence of this T cell receptor (beta chain) was determined in a study of ipilimumab plus nivolumab after autologous stem cell transplantation. The overall study: Both relapsed and primary refractory DLBCL were included.

Generated by immunoSEQ multiplex PCR, the TCRdb table keeps only in-frame clones and is missing some. The sample shows more than 20,000 clones, 77% of them seen only once. Here the sequenced sample was PBMCs, taken in a trial of ipilimumab plus nivolumab as post-transplant consolidation. This TCR came from a male donor with diffuse large B-cell lymphoma.

CDR3 nucleotide sequence: TGCGCCAGCAGCCAAGCCCCCCCGAGGGGGGGGGACACCGGGGAGCTGTTTTTT. Residues: CASSQAPPRGGDTGELFF. This chain connects TRBV4-3 to TRBJ2-2; D possibly corresponds to TRBD2 (7 bases). CDR3 length: 18 residues. V shed 1 base and J shed 3 bases, with 18 bases lying between them. Germline CDR1 and CDR2: LGHNA and YSLEER.